This TCR beta chain was recorded in a study of regulatory T cells in long-lasting Graves disease. This sample's time point: newly diagnosed GD, antithyroid drugs for less than 3 months. Preparation of the TCR library used RNA extracted from PBMCs. Study-wide points: Repertoires from persistent disease leaned toward TRBV28, TRBJ1-2 and TRBJ2-5. Patients with persistent disease shared 2,741 public clonotypes, outpacing the approximately 870 shared by new patients. The study found lower TCR diversity in persistent Graves' patients than in newly diagnosed ones.

From germline, CDR1 is KGHSH and CDR2 LQKENI. This CDR3 is 15 amino acids long. CDR3-region Arm-PCR and iRepertoire HTBI primers produced the TCR beta libraries. TCRdb independently ran MiXCR on the multiplex PCR reads; one entry per CDR3 protein. The sample has approximately 400,000 distinct CDR3 sequences; about 15% are singletons. In its sample, this clonotype was seen once. The antigen is not known. Mismatch with germline at one junction end may stem from a read error. These data were likewise used in another study, on T cells in Graves' hyperthyroidism and ophthalmopathy. This second study notes: Ophthalmopathy could be told apart from stable hyperthyroidism with a 13 V-J model.

The V gene is TRBV18, the J gene TRBJ2-1; 12 positions match TRBD1. The sequence came from a woman aged 40 to 55 with Graves disease. Sequenced material: peripheral blood mononuclear cells (PBMCs), taken at new diagnosis, from a patient treated with antithyroid drugs. Written as DNA, the CDR3 is TGTGCCAGCTCACCCGGGACAGGGGGCTACGATGAGCAGTTCTTC. This codes for CASSPGTGGYDEQFF.